This TCR beta chain derives from a study of blood T cell repertoires in COVID-19. Background on the study: From T cells, B-cell-depleted T cells, or PBMCs came the material, which was cDNA or gDNA.

J lost 4 bases, V lost 11 bases, and 8 bases had no gene match. Per germline, CDR1 ENHRY and CDR2 SYGVKD. CDR3 length: 13 amino acids. The assay was immunoSEQ multiplex PCR, and TCRdb's table has in-frame clones only and misses some. This sample has more than 200,000 clones; roughly 80% occur once, and the top ten carry about 10%. Seattle patients were enrolled while actively infected and followed longitudinally. The chain carries TRBV10-3 and TRBJ2-7; 10 bases agree with TRBD2. What was sequenced was peripheral blood. The TCR comes from a woman aged 80 or over with COVID-19, enrolled during active disease. CDR3: CAARAGGAYEQYF. The CDR3 DNA reads as TGTGCCGCAAGAGCGGGGGGGGCTTACGAGCAGTACTTC.